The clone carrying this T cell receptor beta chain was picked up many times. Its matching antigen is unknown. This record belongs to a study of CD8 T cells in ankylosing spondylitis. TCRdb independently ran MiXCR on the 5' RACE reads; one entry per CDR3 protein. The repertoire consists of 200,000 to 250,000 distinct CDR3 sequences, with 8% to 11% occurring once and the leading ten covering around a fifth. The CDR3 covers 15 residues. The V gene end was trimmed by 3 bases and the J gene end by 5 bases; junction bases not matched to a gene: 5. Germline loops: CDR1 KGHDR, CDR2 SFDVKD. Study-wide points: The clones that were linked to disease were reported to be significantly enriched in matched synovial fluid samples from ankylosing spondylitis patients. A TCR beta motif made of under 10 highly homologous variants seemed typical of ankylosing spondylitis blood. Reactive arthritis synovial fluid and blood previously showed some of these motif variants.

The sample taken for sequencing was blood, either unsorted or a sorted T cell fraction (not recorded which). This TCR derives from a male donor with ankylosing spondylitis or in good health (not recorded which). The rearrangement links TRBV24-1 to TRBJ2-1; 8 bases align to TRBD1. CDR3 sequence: CATSDRQGFNNEQFF. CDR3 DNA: TGTGCCACCAGTGATCGACAGGGGTTTAACAATGAGCAGTTCTTC.